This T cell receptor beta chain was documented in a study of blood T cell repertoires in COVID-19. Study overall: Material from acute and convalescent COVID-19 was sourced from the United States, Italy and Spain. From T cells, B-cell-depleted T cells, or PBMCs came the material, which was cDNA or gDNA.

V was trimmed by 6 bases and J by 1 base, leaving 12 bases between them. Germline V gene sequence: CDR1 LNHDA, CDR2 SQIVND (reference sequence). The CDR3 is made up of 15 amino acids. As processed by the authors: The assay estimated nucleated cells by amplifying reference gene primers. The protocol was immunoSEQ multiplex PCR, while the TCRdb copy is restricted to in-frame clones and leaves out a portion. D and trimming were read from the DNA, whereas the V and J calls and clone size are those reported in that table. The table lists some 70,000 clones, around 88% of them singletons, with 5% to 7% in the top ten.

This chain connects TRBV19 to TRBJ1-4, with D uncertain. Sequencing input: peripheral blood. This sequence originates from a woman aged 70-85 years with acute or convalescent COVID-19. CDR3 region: CASRPGIQTNEKLFF. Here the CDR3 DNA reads TGTGCCAGTAGACCGGGGATTCAAACTAATGAAAAACTGTTTTTT.